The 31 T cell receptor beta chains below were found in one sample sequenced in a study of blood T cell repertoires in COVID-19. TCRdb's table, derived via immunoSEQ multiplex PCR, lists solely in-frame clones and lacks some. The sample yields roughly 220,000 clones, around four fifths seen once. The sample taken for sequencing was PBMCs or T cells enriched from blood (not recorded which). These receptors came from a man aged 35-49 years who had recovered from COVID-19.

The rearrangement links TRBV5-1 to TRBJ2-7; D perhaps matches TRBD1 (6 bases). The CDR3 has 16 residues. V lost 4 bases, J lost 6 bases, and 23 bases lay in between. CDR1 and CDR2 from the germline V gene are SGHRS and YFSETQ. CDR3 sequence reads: CASSSTYRAPLFEQYF. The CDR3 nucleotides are TGCGCCAGCAGCAGCACTTACAGGGCTCCCCTCTTCGAGCAGTACTTC.

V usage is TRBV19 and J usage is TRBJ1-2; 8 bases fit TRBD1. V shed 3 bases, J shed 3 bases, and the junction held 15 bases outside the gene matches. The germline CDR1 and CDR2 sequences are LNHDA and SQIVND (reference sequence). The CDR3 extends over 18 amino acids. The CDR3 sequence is CASSINRPGQGLHYGYTF. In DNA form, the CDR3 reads TGTGCCAGTAGTATCAATCGGCCCGGACAGGGCCTTCACTATGGCTACACCTTC.

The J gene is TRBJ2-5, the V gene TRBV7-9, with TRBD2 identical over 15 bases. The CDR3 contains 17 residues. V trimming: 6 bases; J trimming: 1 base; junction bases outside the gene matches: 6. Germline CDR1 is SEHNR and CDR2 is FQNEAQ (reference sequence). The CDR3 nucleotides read TGTGCCAGCAGACCCGGACTAGCGGGAGGGCCCCAAGAGACCCAGTACTTC. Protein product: CASRPGLAGGPQETQYF.

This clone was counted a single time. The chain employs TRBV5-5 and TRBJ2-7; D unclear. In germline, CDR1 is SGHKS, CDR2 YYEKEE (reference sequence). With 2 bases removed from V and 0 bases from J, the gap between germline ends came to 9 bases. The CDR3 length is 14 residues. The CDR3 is CASSFWRSSYEQYF. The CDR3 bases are TGTGCCAGCAGCTTCTGGCGGAGCTCCTACGAGCAGTACTTC.

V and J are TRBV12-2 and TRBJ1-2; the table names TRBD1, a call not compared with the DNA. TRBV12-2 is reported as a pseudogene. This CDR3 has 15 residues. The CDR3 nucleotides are TGTGCAAGTCGCCTAGAGGACAGGTCTAGATGGGGCTACACCTTC. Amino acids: CASRLEDRSRWGYTF.

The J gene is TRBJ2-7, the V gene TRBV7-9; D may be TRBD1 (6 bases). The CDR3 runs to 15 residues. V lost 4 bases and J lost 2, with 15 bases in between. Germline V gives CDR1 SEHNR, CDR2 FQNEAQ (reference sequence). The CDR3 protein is CASSYRQDPAYEQYF. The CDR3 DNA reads TGTGCCAGCAGCTATCGACAGGACCCAGCCTACGAGCAGTACTTC.

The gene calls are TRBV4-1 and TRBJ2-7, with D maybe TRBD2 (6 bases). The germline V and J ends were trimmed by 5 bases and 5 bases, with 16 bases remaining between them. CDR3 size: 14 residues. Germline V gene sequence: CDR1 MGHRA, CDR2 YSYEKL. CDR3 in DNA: TGCGCCAGCAGCACTTGGGAGGAGGTCCACGAGCAGTACTTC. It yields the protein CASSTWEEVHEQYF.

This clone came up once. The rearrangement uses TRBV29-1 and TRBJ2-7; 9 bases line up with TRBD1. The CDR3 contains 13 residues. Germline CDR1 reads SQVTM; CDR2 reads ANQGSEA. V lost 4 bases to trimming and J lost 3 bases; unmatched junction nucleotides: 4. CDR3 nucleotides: TGCAGCGTTGGGACAGGGGCAAGCTACGAGCAGTACTTC. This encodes CSVGTGASYEQYF.

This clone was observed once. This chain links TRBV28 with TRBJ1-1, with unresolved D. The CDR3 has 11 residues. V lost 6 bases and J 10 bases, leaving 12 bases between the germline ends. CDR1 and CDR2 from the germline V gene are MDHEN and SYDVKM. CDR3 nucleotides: TGTGCCAGCAGATTCACCAGCGCAGCTTTCTTT. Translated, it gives CASRFTSAAFF.

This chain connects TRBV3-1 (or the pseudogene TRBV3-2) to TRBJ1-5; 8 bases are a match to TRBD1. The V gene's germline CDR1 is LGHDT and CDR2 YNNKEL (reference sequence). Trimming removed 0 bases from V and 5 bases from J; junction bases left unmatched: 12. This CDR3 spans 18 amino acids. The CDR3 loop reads CASSQEFRTGSSYQPQHF. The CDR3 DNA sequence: TGTGCCAGCAGCCAAGAGTTCCGGACAGGGTCTTCTTATCAGCCCCAGCATTTT.

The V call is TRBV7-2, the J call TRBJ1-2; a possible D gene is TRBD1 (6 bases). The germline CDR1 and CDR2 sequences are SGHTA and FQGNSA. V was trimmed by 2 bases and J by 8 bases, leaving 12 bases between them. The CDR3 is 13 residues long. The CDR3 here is CASSLFSGVGYTF. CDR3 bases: TGTGCCAGCAGCTTATTCTCAGGGGTCGGCTACACCTTC.

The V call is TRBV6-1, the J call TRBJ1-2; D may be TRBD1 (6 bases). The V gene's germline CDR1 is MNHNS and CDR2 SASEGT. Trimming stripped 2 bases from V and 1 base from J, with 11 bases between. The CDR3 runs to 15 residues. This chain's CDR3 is CASSELGAGNYGYTF. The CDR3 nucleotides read TGTGCCAGCAGTGAATTGGGGGCGGGTAACTATGGCTACACCTTC.

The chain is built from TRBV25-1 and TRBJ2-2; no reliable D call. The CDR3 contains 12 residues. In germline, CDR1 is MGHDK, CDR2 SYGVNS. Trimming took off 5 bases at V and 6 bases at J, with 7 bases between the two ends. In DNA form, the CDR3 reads TGTGCCAGCAGTTACATGGCCGGGGAGCTGTTTTTT. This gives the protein CASSYMAGELFF.

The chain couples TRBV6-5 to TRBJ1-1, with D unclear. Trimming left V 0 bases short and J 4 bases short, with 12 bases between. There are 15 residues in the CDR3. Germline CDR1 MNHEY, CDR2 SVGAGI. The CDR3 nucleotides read TGTGCCAGCAGTTACTCGGCGGGAACTTTCACTGAAGCTTTCTTT. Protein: CASSYSAGTFTEAFF.

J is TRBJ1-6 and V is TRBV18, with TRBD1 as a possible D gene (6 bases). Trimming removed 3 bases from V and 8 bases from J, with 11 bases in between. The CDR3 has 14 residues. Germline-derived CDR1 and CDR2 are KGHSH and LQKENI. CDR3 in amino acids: CASSPRGRDSPLHF. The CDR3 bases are TGTGCCAGCTCACCCAGGGGAAGAGATTCACCCCTCCACTTT.

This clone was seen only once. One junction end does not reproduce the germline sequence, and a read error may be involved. CDR3 in amino acids: CSVRGGSNQPQHF. CDR3 coding DNA: TGCAGCGTTCGAGGGGGAAGCAACCAGCCCCAGCATTTT. The chain employs TRBV29-1 and TRBJ1-5; possible D gene TRBD1, 6 bases. Germline V gives CDR1 SQVTM, CDR2 ANQGSEA. The CDR3 runs 13 residues.

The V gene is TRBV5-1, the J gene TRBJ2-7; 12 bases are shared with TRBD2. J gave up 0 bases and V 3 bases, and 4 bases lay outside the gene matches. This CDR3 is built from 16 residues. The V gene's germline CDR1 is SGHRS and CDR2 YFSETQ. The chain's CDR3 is CASSSLAGGFSYEQYF. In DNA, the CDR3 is TGCGCCAGCAGCTCGCTAGCGGGGGGGTTCTCCTACGAGCAGTACTTC.

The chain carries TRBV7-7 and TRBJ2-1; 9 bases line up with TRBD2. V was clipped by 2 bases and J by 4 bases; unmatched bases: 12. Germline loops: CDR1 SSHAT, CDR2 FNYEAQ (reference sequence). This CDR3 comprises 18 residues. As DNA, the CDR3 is TGTGCCAGCAGCTTATACCTAGCGGGGACCCTAGAGTACAATGAGCAGTTCTTC. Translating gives CASSLYLAGTLEYNEQFF.

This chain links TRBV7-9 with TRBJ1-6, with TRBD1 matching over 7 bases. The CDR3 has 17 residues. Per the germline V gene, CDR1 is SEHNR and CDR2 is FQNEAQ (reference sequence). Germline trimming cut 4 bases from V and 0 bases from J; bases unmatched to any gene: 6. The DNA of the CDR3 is TGTGCCAGCAGCTATACAGGGGATCCCTCCTATAATTCACCCCTCCACTTT. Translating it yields CASSYTGDPSYNSPLHF.

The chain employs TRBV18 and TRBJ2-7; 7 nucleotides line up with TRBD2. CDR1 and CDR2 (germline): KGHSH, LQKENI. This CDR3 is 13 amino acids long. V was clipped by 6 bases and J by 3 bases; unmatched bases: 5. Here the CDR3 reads CASSPGEGYEQYF. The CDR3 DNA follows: TGTGCCAGCTCTCCCGGGGAGGGCTACGAGCAGTACTTC.

CDR3 in amino acids: CASSLELTGGAGGYTF. The CDR3 bases are TGCGCCAGCAGCTTGGAACTGACAGGGGGGGCCGGTGGCTACACCTTC. The chain couples TRBV5-1 to TRBJ1-2, with 9 bases fitting TRBD1. Trimming at V came to 0 bases and at J to 7 bases, leaving 10 bases not matched to a gene. From germline, CDR1 is SGHRS and CDR2 YFSETQ. There are 16 residues in the CDR3.

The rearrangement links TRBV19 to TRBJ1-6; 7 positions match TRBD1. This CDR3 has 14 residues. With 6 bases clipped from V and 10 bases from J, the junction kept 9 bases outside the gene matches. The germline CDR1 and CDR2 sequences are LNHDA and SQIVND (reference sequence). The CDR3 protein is CASSRQGEGSPLHF. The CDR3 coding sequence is TGTGCCAGTAGCCGACAGGGAGAAGGCTCACCCCTCCACTTT. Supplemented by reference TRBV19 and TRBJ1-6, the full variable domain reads DGGITQSPKYLFRKEGQNVTLSCEQNLNHDAMYWYRQDPGQGLRLIYYSQIVNDFQKGDIAEGYSVSREKKESFPLTVTSAQKNPTAFYLCASSRQGEGSPLHFGNGTRLTVT.

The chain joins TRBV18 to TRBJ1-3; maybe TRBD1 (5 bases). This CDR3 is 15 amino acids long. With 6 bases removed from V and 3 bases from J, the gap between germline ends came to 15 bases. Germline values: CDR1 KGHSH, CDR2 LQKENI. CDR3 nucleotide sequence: TGTGCCAGCTCCCTCGGCGGGGCAAATGGAAACACCATATATTTT. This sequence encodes CASSLGGANGNTIYF.

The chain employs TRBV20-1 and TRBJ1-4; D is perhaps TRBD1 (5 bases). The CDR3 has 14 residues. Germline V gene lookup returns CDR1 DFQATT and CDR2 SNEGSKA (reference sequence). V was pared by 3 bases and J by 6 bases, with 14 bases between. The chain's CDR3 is CSASWPVGDEKLFF. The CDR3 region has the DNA TGCAGTGCTAGTTGGCCGGTAGGGGATGAAAAACTGTTTTTT.

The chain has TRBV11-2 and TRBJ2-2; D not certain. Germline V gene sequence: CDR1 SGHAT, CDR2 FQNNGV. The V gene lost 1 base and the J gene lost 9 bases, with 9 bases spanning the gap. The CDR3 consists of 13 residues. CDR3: CASSLGHLRELFF. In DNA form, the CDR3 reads TGTGCCAGCAGCTTAGGACACTTACGGGAGCTGTTTTTT.

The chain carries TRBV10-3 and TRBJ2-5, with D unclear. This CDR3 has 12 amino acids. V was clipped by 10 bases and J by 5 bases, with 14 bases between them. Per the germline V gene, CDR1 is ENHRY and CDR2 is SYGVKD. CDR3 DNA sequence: TGTGCCACCTCACCAGTTCGCGAGACCCAGTACTTC. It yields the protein CATSPVRETQYF.

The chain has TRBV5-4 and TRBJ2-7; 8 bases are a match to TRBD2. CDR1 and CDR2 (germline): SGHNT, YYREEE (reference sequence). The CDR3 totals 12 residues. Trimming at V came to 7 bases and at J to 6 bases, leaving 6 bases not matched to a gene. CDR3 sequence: CASSRGGLEQYF. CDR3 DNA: TGTGCCAGCTCCCGGGGGGGACTCGAGCAGTACTTC.

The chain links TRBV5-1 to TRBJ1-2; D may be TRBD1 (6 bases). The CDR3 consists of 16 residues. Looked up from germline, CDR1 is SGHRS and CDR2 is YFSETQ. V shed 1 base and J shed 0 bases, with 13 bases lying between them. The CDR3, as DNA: TGCGCCAGCAGCTTGATTACAGGGCCTACTAACTATGGCTACACCTTC. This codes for CASSLITGPTNYGYTF. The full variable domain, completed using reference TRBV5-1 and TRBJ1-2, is KAGVTQTPRYLIKTRGQQVTLSCSPISGHRSVSWYQQTPGQGLQFLFEYFSETQRNKGNFPGRFSGRQFSNSRSEMNVSTLELGDSALYLCASSLITGPTNYGYTFGSGTRLTVV.

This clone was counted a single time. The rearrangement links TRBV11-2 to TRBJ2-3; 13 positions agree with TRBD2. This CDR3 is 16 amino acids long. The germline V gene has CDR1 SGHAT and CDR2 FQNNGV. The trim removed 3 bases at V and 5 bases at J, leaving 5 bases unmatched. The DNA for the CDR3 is TGTGCCAGCAGCTTTCGGACTAGCGGGAGAGTAGATACGCAGTATTTT. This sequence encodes CASSFRTSGRVDTQYF.

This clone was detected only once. CDR3: CASSSRTTSGSDEQFF. The CDR3 DNA reads as TGTGCCAGCAGTTCGCGAACGACTAGCGGGAGCGATGAGCAGTTCTTC. This sequence joins TRBV27 and TRBJ2-1, with 12 bases matching TRBD2. This CDR3 has 16 residues. V shed 4 bases and J 8 bases; nucleotides not matched to a gene: 9. Germline-derived CDR1 and CDR2 are MNHEY and SMNVEV (reference sequence).

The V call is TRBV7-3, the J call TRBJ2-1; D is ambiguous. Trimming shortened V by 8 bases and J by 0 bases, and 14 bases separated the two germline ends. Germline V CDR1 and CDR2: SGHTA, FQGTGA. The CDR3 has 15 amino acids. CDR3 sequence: CASAGGPSSYNEQFF. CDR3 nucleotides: TGTGCCAGCGCCGGTGGGCCGAGCTCCTACAATGAGCAGTTCTTC.